The 32 T cell receptor beta chains reported below all come from one sample, sequenced in a study of blood T cell repertoires in COVID-19. Repertoires were generated with immunoSEQ multiplex PCR, while TCRdb's copy carries only in-frame clones and drops some. The data show 200,000 to 250,000 clones, roughly 80% seen once. The sequenced sample was peripheral blood. The receptors derive from an elderly woman with active or convalescent COVID-19.

This chain links TRBV28 with TRBJ1-1; TRBD1 might be the D (5 bases). Per the germline V gene, CDR1 is MDHEN and CDR2 is SYDVKM. The CDR3 runs to 14 residues. Trimming cost V 2 bases and J 7 bases, with 14 bases left between them. The CDR3: CASSLGSRGLEAFF. In DNA form, the CDR3 reads TGTGCCAGCAGTTTAGGTTCTCGGGGACTTGAAGCTTTCTTT. The entire variable domain, with the rest obtained from reference TRBV28 and TRBJ1-1, is as follows: DVKVTQSSRYLVKRTGEKVFLECVQDMDHENMFWYRQDPGLGLRLIYFSYDVKMKEKGDIPEGYSVSREKKERFSLILESASTNQTSMYLCASSLGSRGLEAFFGQGTRLTVV.

V usage is TRBV4-2 and J usage is TRBJ1-1, with TRBD1 matching over 7 bases. This CDR3 is 13 amino acids long. The germline gives CDR1 LGHNA, CDR2 YNFKEQ. The J segment lost 11 bases and the V segment lost 3 bases, leaving 9 bases of the junction unmatched. CDR3 bases: TGTGCCAGCAGCCAGACAGGGATGGTGAACGCTTTCTTT. This codes for CASSQTGMVNAFF.

The V gene is TRBV23-1, the J gene TRBJ1-1; no clear D. TRBV23-1 is assigned to the ORF class and has an uncertain function. V was clipped by 7 bases and J by 3 bases, with 6 bases between them. This CDR3 comprises 11 residues. The CDR3 reads CASNRDTEAFF. The CDR3 region has the DNA TGCGCCAGCAACCGGGACACTGAAGCTTTCTTT.

The chain has TRBV5-6 and TRBJ2-1; the match to TRBD1 covers 8 bases. Germline V gene sequence: CDR1 SGHDT, CDR2 YYEEEE. V gave up 2 bases and J gave up 6 bases; unmatched junction bases: 13. This CDR3 comprises 17 residues. The CDR3, as DNA: TGTGCCAGCAGCTTTACGGTTGGGCAGGGGGCAGGCAATGAGCAGTTCTTC. This codes for CASSFTVGQGAGNEQFF.

The chain has TRBV5-6 and TRBJ2-2; D possibly corresponds to TRBD2 (7 bases). Trimming stripped 2 bases from V and 4 bases from J, with 12 bases between. This CDR3 is 15 amino acids long. The germline gives CDR1 SGHDT, CDR2 YYEEEE. The CDR3 DNA is TGTGCCAGCAGCTTCGGGGGGCGTATCACCGGGGAGCTGTTTTTT. Translated, it gives CASSFGGRITGELFF.

This clone was counted only a few times. This chain links TRBV19 with TRBJ1-4; 8 positions match TRBD1. This CDR3 has 13 residues. Germline lookup yields CDR1 LNHDA and CDR2 SQIVND (reference sequence). Trimming at V came to 6 bases and at J to 8 bases, leaving 5 bases not matched to a gene. CDR3 in DNA: TGTGCCAGTAGCGCCGGGACAGGCGAAAAACTGTTTTTT. It is translated as CASSAGTGEKLFF.

The chain links TRBV4-1 to TRBJ2-1; TRBD2 agrees at 10 bases. J gave up 3 bases and V 1 base, and 9 bases lay outside the gene matches. Germline CDR1 MGHRA, CDR2 YSYEKL. The CDR3 length is 18 residues. CDR3 bases: TGCGCCAGCAGCCAAGCCGGGACTAGCGCCCACTACTACAATGAGCAGTTCTTC. It encodes CASSQAGTSAHYYNEQFF.

V is TRBV4-3 and J is TRBJ2-1; 8 nucleotides align to TRBD2. CDR3 length equals 13 residues. The V gene's germline CDR1 is LGHNA and CDR2 YSLEER. J was trimmed by 13 bases and V by 0 bases; bases with no gene match: 5. The CDR3 sequence is CASSQDLGLAQFF. CDR3 sequence (DNA): TGCGCCAGCAGCCAAGATCTCGGACTAGCCCAGTTCTTC.

This clone was seen only once. V gene TRBV4-2 combines with J gene TRBJ1-2, with 7 bases fitting TRBD1. The germline V gene has CDR1 LGHNA and CDR2 YNFKEQ. CDR3 length equals 15 residues. V shed 0 bases and J 5 bases; nucleotides not matched to a gene: 6. Here the CDR3 DNA reads TGTGCCAGCAGCCAAGATAAGGGCAGGGGGTATGGCTACACCTTC. Residues: CASSQDKGRGYGYTF.

J is TRBJ1-1 and V is TRBV5-1, with D maybe TRBD1 (5 bases). CDR1 and CDR2 from the germline V gene are SGHRS and YFSETQ. This CDR3 spans 15 amino acids. Trimming removed 2 bases from V and 0 bases from J, with 11 bases in between. The CDR3: CASSFMGPMNTEAFF. The CDR3 nucleotides are TGCGCCAGCAGCTTTATGGGGCCGATGAACACTGAAGCTTTCTTT.

V gene TRBV16 combines with J gene TRBJ1-4; no clear D gene. V lost 0 bases, J lost 0 bases, and 8 bases lay in between. The CDR3 length is 16 residues. Germline V gives CDR1 KGHSY, CDR2 FQNENV. The CDR3 DNA is TGTGCCAGCAGCCAATCGCGACACACAACTAATGAAAAACTGTTTTTT. Translating it yields CASSQSRHTTNEKLFF.

J is TRBJ1-5 and V is TRBV21-1; no check of the table's D call, TRBD1, against the DNA was made. TRBV21-1 is designated a pseudogene. The CDR3 sequence is 21 residues long. The CDR3 here is CASSKFRTGENLPYSNQPQHF. CDR3 coding DNA: TGTGCCAGCAGCAAATTCCGGACAGGGGAAAACTTGCCTTATAGCAATCAGCCCCAGCATTTT.

The rearrangement joins TRBV9 to TRBJ2-5; D remains unclear. The CDR3 has 15 amino acids. Per germline, CDR1 SGDLS and CDR2 YYNGEE. V was pared by 0 bases and J by 2 bases, with 11 bases between. The CDR3 nucleotides are TGTGCCAGCAGCGTAGCTGTCAGACTTCAAGAGACCCAGTACTTC. Its translation: CASSVAVRLQETQYF.

There are a few counts of this clone. The chain employs TRBV3-1 (or the pseudogene TRBV3-2) and TRBJ2-3; TRBD1 matches at 8 bases. Germline values: CDR1 LGHDT, CDR2 YNNKEL (reference sequence). CDR3 length: 15 residues. J was trimmed by 2 bases and V by 1 base; bases with no gene match: 2. CDR3 amino acids: CASSQGQGITDTQYF. The DNA of the CDR3 is TGTGCCAGCAGCCAAGGACAGGGGATCACAGATACGCAGTATTTT.

This clone has just one count. The chain links TRBV18 to TRBJ1-6, with D perhaps matching TRBD1 (6 bases). The germline V gene has CDR1 KGHSH and CDR2 LQKENI. Deletions cut 0 bases from V and 9 bases from J, with 15 bases between. This CDR3 spans 16 amino acids. CDR3 amino acids: CASSPPAGANLSPLHF. CDR3 coding DNA: TGTGCCAGCTCACCACCGGCAGGGGCGAACCTTTCACCCCTCCACTTT.

The CDR3 region is CASSFRGDDQPQHF. As DNA, the CDR3 is TGTGCCAGCAGTTTCAGGGGGGACGATCAGCCCCAGCATTTT. The chain uses TRBV6-2 or TRBV6-3 and TRBJ1-5, with 7 bases matching TRBD1. V gave up 4 bases and J gave up 5 bases; unmatched junction bases: 5. Per the germline V gene, CDR1 is MNHEY and CDR2 is SVGEGT. The CDR3 has 14 amino acids.

J is TRBJ2-5 and V is TRBV3-1 (or the pseudogene TRBV3-2), with a weak D call TRBD2 (5 bases). Germline CDR1 and CDR2: LGHDT and YNNKEL (reference sequence). This CDR3 contains 16 residues. V lost 1 base to trimming and J lost 1 base, with 13 bases between them. In DNA, the CDR3 is TGTGCCAGCAGCCAAGGCCTAGCCTTGGCCCAAGAGACCCAGTACTTC. It is translated as CASSQGLALAQETQYF.

The V gene is TRBV24-1, the J gene TRBJ2-7; the match to TRBD2 covers 11 bases. CDR3 length: 16 amino acids. J gave up 6 bases and V 3 bases, and 9 bases lay outside the gene matches. From germline, CDR1 is KGHDR and CDR2 SFDVKD. The CDR3 loop reads CATSDPTSGVVGEQYF. CDR3 bases: TGTGCCACCAGTGATCCGACTAGCGGGGTCGTAGGCGAGCAGTACTTC.

The V gene is TRBV5-1, the J gene TRBJ2-1, with D possibly TRBD1 on 5 matching bases. Germline assignment: CDR1 SGHRS and CDR2 YFSETQ. Trimming removed 0 bases at V and 9 bases at J, with 13 bases between. The CDR3 runs 14 residues. CDR3 bases: TGCGCCAGCAGCTTGGAAGGGGCGAATAGTGAGCAGTTCTTC. Translated: CASSLEGANSEQFF.

The chain couples TRBV2 to TRBJ2-5, with 8 bases lining up with TRBD1. Looked up from germline, CDR1 is SNHLY and CDR2 is FYNNEI. The V gene end was trimmed by 8 bases and the J gene end by 5 bases; junction bases not matched to a gene: 4. CDR3 length equals 12 residues. CDR3 sequence (DNA): TGTGCCAGCCAGGGGGCGGGGGAGACCCAGTACTTC. The encoded protein is CASQGAGETQYF.

The chain uses TRBV5-1 and TRBJ2-1; no firm D call. CDR3 length: 15 amino acids. Germline V gene data show CDR1 as SGHRS and CDR2 as YFSETQ. The V end was cut by 2 bases, the J end by 0 bases, with 9 bases between. The CDR3 is CASSFTVSSYNEQFF. CDR3 nucleotides: TGCGCCAGCAGCTTCACGGTAAGCTCCTACAATGAGCAGTTCTTC.

About this clone: At the DNA level, this CDR3 is encoded by other sequences in the same sample as well. J is TRBJ2-5 and V is TRBV12-3 or TRBV12-4; D is unclear. CDR3 size: 11 residues. V lost 5 bases and J 4 bases, leaving 5 bases between the germline ends. In DNA form, the CDR3 reads TGTGCCAGCAGTCTACGAGAGACCCAGTACTTC. Its protein is CASSLRETQYF.

The chain combines TRBV28 with TRBJ2-1, with TRBD1 matching 9 bases. V trimming: 6 bases; J trimming: 3 bases; junction bases outside the gene matches: 6. CDR3 length: 15 amino acids. CDR1 is MDHEN and CDR2 is SYDVKM in the germline V gene. CDR3 amino acids: CASRGPGQGYNEQFF. For the CDR3, the DNA is TGTGCCAGCAGGGGCCCGGGACAGGGCTACAATGAGCAGTTCTTC.

J is TRBJ2-1 and V is TRBV12-3 or TRBV12-4; the D is unclear. V was clipped by 3 bases and J by 9 bases, with 12 bases between them. The CDR3 sequence is 13 residues long. CDR3 region: CASSFTLPGEQFF. CDR3 in DNA: TGTGCCAGCAGTTTCACCCTCCCCGGTGAGCAGTTCTTC.

This clone was counted a few times. The V call is TRBV7-2, the J call TRBJ2-3, with D maybe TRBD2 (5 bases). The CDR3 contains 15 residues. The germline V gene encodes CDR1 SGHTA and CDR2 FQGNSA. Trimming cost V 5 bases and J 1 base, with 13 bases left between them. CDR3 coding DNA: TGTGCCAGCAGCCCGTGGACTTCCCGCACAGATACGCAGTATTTT. It yields the protein CASSPWTSRTDTQYF.

This rearrangement joins TRBV5-4 to TRBJ1-1; possible D gene TRBD1, 5 bases. Germline CDR1 SGHNT, CDR2 YYREEE (reference sequence). The germline V and J ends were trimmed by 6 bases and 4 bases, with 16 bases remaining between them. The CDR3 consists of 14 residues. In DNA, the CDR3 is TGTGCCAGCACGGGGGAGGGAGGCGTCACTGAAGCTTTCTTT. Amino acids: CASTGEGGVTEAFF.

This clone was picked up one time. V usage is TRBV6-2 or TRBV6-3 and J usage is TRBJ2-7; 11 bases align to TRBD2. CDR3 length equals 16 residues. Looked up from germline, CDR1 is MNHEY and CDR2 is SVGEGT. With 4 bases clipped from V and 2 bases from J, the junction kept 7 bases outside the gene matches. CDR3 nucleotide sequence: TGTGCCAGCAGTTCCCAGTGGACTAGCGGGCCCTACGAGCAGTACTTC. It encodes CASSSQWTSGPYEQYF.

V gene TRBV29-1 combines with J gene TRBJ1-5; D ambiguous. CDR3 length: 12 amino acids. The germline V and J ends were trimmed by 6 bases and 3 bases, with 9 bases remaining between them. From germline, CDR1 is SQVTM and CDR2 ANQGSEA. CDR3 loop: CSVGSPNQPQHF. Here the CDR3 DNA reads TGCAGCGTGGGCAGCCCCAATCAGCCCCAGCATTTT.

The chain links TRBV5-1 to TRBJ1-4; no clear D gene. The CDR3 spans 15 residues. Germline V gene data show CDR1 as SGHRS and CDR2 as YFSETQ. V was shortened by 0 bases and J by 8 bases, with 14 bases between the two germline ends. The CDR3 DNA is TGCGCCAGCAGCTTGGCCAGTACGGTCGGGGAAAAACTGTTTTTT. It yields the protein CASSLASTVGEKLFF.

The rearrangement uses TRBV3-1 (or the pseudogene TRBV3-2) and TRBJ2-1; D is perhaps TRBD2 (6 bases). Trimming left V 3 bases short and J 4 bases short, with 13 bases between. Germline CDR1 is LGHDT and CDR2 is YNNKEL (reference sequence). CDR3 length: 15 amino acids. The CDR3: CASSHTSPGYNEQFF. Written as DNA, the CDR3 is TGTGCCAGCAGCCACACTAGCCCTGGGTACAATGAGCAGTTCTTC.

This rearrangement joins TRBV6-5 to TRBJ2-5; TRBD2 matches 12 bases. Trimming at V came to 6 bases and at J to 4 bases, leaving 6 bases not matched to a gene. From germline, CDR1 is MNHEY and CDR2 SVGAGI. The CDR3 spans 15 residues. The CDR3 nucleotides are TGTGCCAGCAGAATAATGGGACTAGCGGGAGAGACCCAGTACTTC. The encoded protein is CASRIMGLAGETQYF.

The chain employs TRBV28 and TRBJ1-2, with unresolved D. CDR3 length equals 12 residues. The V end was cut by 10 bases, the J end by 1 base, with 10 bases between. Germline values: CDR1 MDHEN, CDR2 SYDVKM. CDR3 region: CATLQFNYGYTF. The CDR3 DNA follows: TGTGCCACCCTACAGTTTAACTATGGCTACACCTTC.